Sequencing of this T cell receptor beta chain was carried out in a study of shared clonotypes between healthy human individuals. Turning to the study itself: Three plates each covered CD4 naive and memory; CD8 naive two, CD8 memory one.

Naive CD8 cells lacked CD45RO, underwent positive selection for CCR7 and left out terminally differentiated effector memory CD45RA+ cells. With respect to this clone: What it recognizes is unknown.

Study results and limitations: A reduction in generation probabilities was seen for non-shared clonotypes relative to those shared by all four donors. It was observed that about 5% of naive CD4 clonotypes were shared across several donors.

The test was conducted at deep level. Clones were sequenced by immunoSEQ multiplex PCR, and TCRdb holds only the in-frame ones, with some missing. The sample comprises about 2 million clones, less than 95% of which are singletons, and around 1% rests with the top ten. CDR3 size: 13 residues. With 8 bases removed from V and 5 bases from J, the gap between germline ends came to 16 bases. Germline-derived CDR1 and CDR2 are MDHEN and SYDVKM. The V gene is TRBV28, the J gene TRBJ2-7; D ambiguous. The specimen sequenced was naive CD8+ T cells sorted from blood. This TCR was sampled from a man aged 18-30 years in good health. The CDR3 DNA follows: TGTGCCAGCGGCCCAGCAGTATCCCACGAGCAGTACTTC. It codes for CASGPAVSHEQYF. Combining the CDR3 with reference TRBV28 and TRBJ2-7 gives the whole variable domain DVKVTQSSRYLVKRTGEKVFLECVQDMDHENMFWYRQDPGLGLRLIYFSYDVKMKEKGDIPEGYSVSREKKERFSLILESASTNQTSMYLCASGPAVSHEQYFGPGTRLTVT.